The 27 T cell receptor beta chains below all came from one sample that was sequenced in a study of radiation and T cells in renal cell carcinoma. Sequencing was performed with immunoSEQ multiplex PCR; in TCRdb, only in-frame clones are kept and a portion is missing. The sample lists roughly 12,000 clones, about 65% seen once, with 15% to 20% in the top ten. The treatment denotes: treatment-naive control, cytoreductive nephrectomy. The sequencing here drew on tumor tissue, taken from a patient whose treatment was nephrectomy without radiotherapy. Receptors were obtained from a woman of 80 years or more with renal cell carcinoma.

The genes are TRBV5-1 and TRBJ2-4; D could derive from TRBD1 or TRBD2 (5 bases each). The V and J ends lost 1 base and 5 bases respectively, with 7 bases between them. CDR3 length equals 13 residues. Germline loops: CDR1 SGHRS, CDR2 YFSETQ. Written as DNA, the CDR3 is TGCGCCAGCAGCTTGCAGGGACAAAACATTCAGTACTTC. The encoded protein is CASSLQGQNIQYF.

V usage is TRBV4-2 and J usage is TRBJ2-1; the D is unclear. Trimming removed 0 bases from V and 7 bases from J, with 13 bases in between. CDR1 LGHNA and CDR2 YNFKEQ come from the germline V gene. The CDR3 length is 15 residues. CDR3 nucleotides: TGTGCCAGCAGCCAAGATGACACGACCCCTAATGAGCAGTTCTTC. It yields the protein CASSQDDTTPNEQFF.

In its sample, this clone ranks as medium-sized. J is TRBJ1-6 and V is TRBV6-1; D might be TRBD1 (5 bases). The CDR3 is 14 amino acids. Per germline, CDR1 MNHNS and CDR2 SASEGT. Between the trimmed V and J ends, which lost 5 bases and 7 bases, there was a span of 12 bases. In nucleotides, the CDR3 is TGTGCCAGCAGTAAATTTACAGGAAATTCACCCCTCCACTTT. It translates to CASSKFTGNSPLHF.

The V gene is TRBV5-1, the J gene TRBJ1-2; 7 nucleotides line up with TRBD1. CDR3 size: 14 residues. From germline, CDR1 is SGHRS and CDR2 YFSETQ. Losses at the gene ends were 4 bases for V and 3 bases for J; bases not matched to a gene: 6. The CDR3 DNA follows: TGCGCCAGCAGCGTGGGACAGAGCGACTATGGCTACACCTTC. Protein product: CASSVGQSDYGYTF.

This clone came up a few times. V usage is TRBV5-1 and J usage is TRBJ2-5; TRBD1 aligns across 8 bases. Germline lookup yields CDR1 SGHRS and CDR2 YFSETQ. Losses at the gene ends were 4 bases for V and 0 bases for J; bases not matched to a gene: 8. The CDR3 covers 16 residues. The CDR3 nucleotides are TGCGCCAGCAGCCCCGGGCGGGACAGGTACCAAGAGACCCAGTACTTC. Its protein is CASSPGRDRYQETQYF.

V gene TRBV2 combines with J gene TRBJ1-1; the D gene is possibly TRBD1 (5 bases). The germline CDR1 and CDR2 sequences are SNHLY and FYNNEI. The V and J ends lost 6 bases and 4 bases respectively, with 18 bases between them. The CDR3 sequence is 15 residues long. The CDR3 sequence is CASRQDGSEVTEAFF. As DNA, the CDR3 is TGTGCCAGCAGACAGGACGGATCCGAGGTCACTGAAGCTTTCTTT.

By share of the sample, this clone is medium-sized. V usage is TRBV10-1 and J usage is TRBJ1-5; the D is unclear. Trimming took 8 bases from V and 4 from J, leaving 12 bases between them. Germline CDR1 reads WNHNN; CDR2 reads SYGVQD (reference sequence). The CDR3 has 13 residues. The DNA of the CDR3 is TGCGCCAGCGCGAAGGACGGAAATCAGCCCCAGCATTTT. It encodes CASAKDGNQPQHF.

This clone was counted a few times. The V call is TRBV6-5, the J call TRBJ2-7; D gene unclear. CDR1 and CDR2 from the germline V gene are MNHEY and SVGAGI. V lost 6 bases to trimming and J lost 3 bases, with 12 bases between them. This CDR3 has 13 residues. The CDR3: CASSYNRLYEQYV. CDR3 nucleotide sequence: TGTGCCAGCAGCTACAACAGACTCTACGAGCAGTACGTC.

J is TRBJ2-2 and V is TRBV5-6, with 8 bases lining up with TRBD1. V lost 4 bases, J lost 4 bases, and 3 bases stayed unmatched. Germline-derived CDR1 and CDR2 are SGHDT and YYEEEE. This CDR3 region has 14 residues. The CDR3 sequence is CASSAGQGTGELFF. The CDR3 DNA sequence: TGTGCCAGCAGCGCCGGACAGGGCACCGGGGAGCTGTTTTTT.

V and J are TRBV4-3 and TRBJ1-1; D call uncertain. V was shortened by 4 bases and J by 5 bases, with 11 bases between the two germline ends. CDR3 length: 13 residues. Germline CDR1 and CDR2: LGHNA and YSLEER. The CDR3 sequence: CASSPGTATEAFF. CDR3 nucleotides: TGCGCCAGCAGCCCTGGCACGGCAACTGAAGCTTTCTTT.

For this clone: Germline and junction disagree at one end, which may indicate a read error. In DNA, the CDR3 is TGTGCCATCAGTGAGGTGGGACTAGCGGGGGGGCGCAGGGAGACCCAGTACTTC. Its translation: CAISEVGLAGGRRETQYF. The chain recombines TRBV6-1 with TRBJ2-5; 16 nucleotides align to TRBD2. There are 18 residues in the CDR3. Germline V lookup: CDR1 MNHNS, CDR2 SASEGT.

The CDR3 bases are TGTGCCAGCAGTGTTACAGGGGGCCCTGGCTACACCTTC. Its translation: CASSVTGGPGYTF. The chain uses TRBV6-5 and TRBJ1-2, with TRBD1 identical over 9 bases. The CDR3 consists of 13 residues. V was pared by 5 bases and J by 7 bases, with 5 bases of the junction left unmatched. Per germline, CDR1 MNHEY and CDR2 SVGAGI.

This clone was recorded a few times. This rearrangement joins TRBV23-1 to TRBJ1-2, with 9 bases aligning to TRBD1. TRBV23-1 is sorted into the ORF group, with uncertain function. This CDR3 is built from 13 residues. J lost 8 bases, V lost 5 bases, and 6 bases had no gene match. CDR3 sequence reads: CASSRTGGSGYTF. The CDR3, as DNA: TGCGCCAGCAGTAGAACAGGGGGCTCCGGCTACACCTTC.

This sequence joins TRBV28 and TRBJ2-7, with D perhaps given as TRBD1 or TRBD2 (5 bases each). V shed 8 bases and J shed 5 bases, with 19 bases lying between them. The CDR3 spans 14 residues. Germline V CDR1 and CDR2: MDHEN, SYDVKM. This CDR3 reads CASQSPGMGDEQYV. The DNA for the CDR3 is TGTGCCAGCCAGTCTCCAGGGATGGGGGACGAGCAGTACGTC.

This rearrangement joins TRBV5-1 to TRBJ2-3, with D tentatively TRBD2 (7 bases). The CDR3 totals 15 residues. Trimming shortened V by 0 bases and J by 2 bases, and 10 bases separated the two germline ends. Germline CDR1 SGHRS, CDR2 YFSETQ. The CDR3 loop reads CASSLGRGATDTQYF. CDR3 DNA sequence: TGCGCCAGCAGCTTGGGACGGGGGGCCACAGATACGCAGTATTTT. The whole variable domain, filled in from reference TRBV5-1 and TRBJ2-3, reads KAGVTQTPRYLIKTRGQQVTLSCSPISGHRSVSWYQQTPGQGLQFLFEYFSETQRNKGNFPGRFSGRQFSNSRSEMNVSTLELGDSALYLCASSLGRGATDTQYFGPGTRLTVL.

This chain joins TRBV19 and TRBJ2-5; D is perhaps TRBD2 (5 bases). Trimming removed 5 bases from V and 3 bases from J, with 10 bases in between. This CDR3 has 13 amino acids. CDR1 is LNHDA and CDR2 is SQIVND in the germline V gene (reference sequence). CDR3: CASSPRTEETQYF. The CDR3 DNA follows: TGTGCCAGTAGTCCGAGGACTGAAGAGACCCAGTACTTC.

This clone has a handful of counts. The chain uses TRBV18 and TRBJ1-4; 7 bases line up with TRBD1. The CDR3 is made up of 13 amino acids. CDR1 and CDR2 (germline): KGHSH, LQKENI. J lost 8 bases, V lost 8 bases, and 8 bases had no gene match. In DNA, the CDR3 is TGTGCCAGCCAGACAGGGATGGGCGAAAAACTGTTTTTT. Encoded protein: CASQTGMGEKLFF.

The chain links TRBV20-1 to TRBJ2-1, with D perhaps TRBD2 (5 bases). This CDR3 is 11 amino acids long. CDR1 DFQATT and CDR2 SNEGSKA come from the germline V gene (reference sequence). V dropped 7 bases and J dropped 7 bases, with 11 bases sitting between them. The CDR3 nucleotides are TGCAGTGTCGGGGTTGTGAATGAGCAGTTCTTC. Protein sequence: CSVGVVNEQFF.

The chain combines TRBV9 with TRBJ2-1; D possibly corresponds to TRBD2 (7 bases). V lost 3 bases and J lost 1, with 14 bases in between. Per the germline V gene, CDR1 is SGDLS and CDR2 is YYNGEE. The CDR3 spans 16 residues. CDR3 amino acids: CASSGRGGASYNEQFF. Here the CDR3 DNA reads TGTGCCAGCAGCGGTAGGGGGGGTGCGTCCTACAATGAGCAGTTCTTC. Filled out from reference TRBV9 and TRBJ2-1, the complete variable domain reads DSGVTQTPKHLITATGQRVTLRCSPRSGDLSVYWYQQSLDQGLQFLIQYYNGEERAKGNILERFSAQQFPDLHSELNLSSLELGDSALYFCASSGRGGASYNEQFFGPGTRLTVL.

This chain uses TRBV2 with TRBJ1-5, with 7 bases fitting TRBD1. J lost 5 bases, V lost 5 bases, and 3 bases had no gene match. Germline CDR1 is SNHLY and CDR2 is FYNNEI. The CDR3 runs to 13 residues. CDR3 protein: CASSYGTDQPQHF. CDR3 sequence (DNA): TGTGCCAGCAGTTACGGGACAGATCAGCCCCAGCATTTT. Full variable domain (outside the CDR3, taken from reference TRBV2 and TRBJ1-5): EPEVTQTPSHQVTQMGQEVILRCVPISNHLYFYWYRQILGQKVEFLVSFYNNEISEKSEIFDDQFSVERPDGSNFTLKIRSTKLEDSAMYFCASSYGTDQPQHFGDGTRLSIL.

The rearrangement uses TRBV6-5 and TRBJ2-7; 9 bases agree with TRBD1. Per the germline V gene, CDR1 is MNHEY and CDR2 is SVGAGI. V lost 5 bases to trimming and J lost 2 bases; unmatched junction nucleotides: 4. The CDR3 is made up of 14 amino acids. The CDR3 reads CASSPGQGAYEQYV. As DNA, the CDR3 is TGTGCCAGCAGTCCGGGACAGGGTGCCTACGAGCAGTACGTC.

In this sample, this clone turned up once. The V and J genes are TRBV19 and TRBJ1-2, with D hard to call. CDR1 is LNHDA and CDR2 is SQIVND in the germline V gene (reference sequence). Deletions cut 0 bases from V and 5 bases from J, with 13 bases between. This CDR3 is 15 amino acids long. CDR3 sequence (DNA): TGTGCCAGTAGTATAGAAAATCGGCCAGTTTATGGCTACACCTTC. This sequence encodes CASSIENRPVYGYTF.

The rearrangement links TRBV18 to TRBJ1-1; unclear D gene. The length of the CDR3 is 15 residues. The V gene's germline CDR1 is KGHSH and CDR2 LQKENI. V lost 2 bases to trimming and J lost 6 bases, with 16 bases between them. CDR3 nucleotide sequence: TGTGCCAGCTCACCAATTACTAGGACGGTTTCTGAAGCTTTCTTT. It specifies CASSPITRTVSEAFF.

The chain recombines TRBV5-6 with TRBJ2-1, with a weak D call TRBD1 (5 bases). Germline V gene lookup returns CDR1 SGHDT and CDR2 YYEEEE. Trimming left V 1 base short and J 7 bases short, with 6 bases between. There are 12 residues in the CDR3. For the CDR3, the DNA is TGTGCCAGCAGCTTGCAGGGTAATGAGCAGTTCTTC. Protein product: CASSLQGNEQFF.

This chain uses TRBV5-1 with TRBJ1-3; D not certain. V dropped 1 base and J dropped 0 bases, with 20 bases sitting between them. Germline CDR1 SGHRS, CDR2 YFSETQ. This CDR3 has 19 residues. CDR3 residues: CASSLLPPPGRSSGNTIYF. The CDR3 DNA reads as TGCGCCAGCAGCTTGCTACCCCCTCCTGGACGGAGCTCTGGAAACACCATATATTTT.

This clone was seen a few times. This chain joins TRBV29-1 and TRBJ2-5; TRBD1 matches 8 bases. The junction had 4 bases not matched to a gene; V was cut back by 5 bases and J by 2 bases. CDR1 is SQVTM, CDR2 ANQGSEA, per germline. This CDR3 has 13 amino acids. Here the CDR3 DNA reads TGCAGCGTTAGACAGGGGAGACAAGAGACCCAGTACTTC. It specifies CSVRQGRQETQYF. Using reference TRBV29-1 and TRBJ2-5 for the parts outside the CDR3, the full variable domain is SAVISQKPSRDICQRGTSLTIQCQVDSQVTMMFWYRQQPGQSLTLIATANQGSEATYESGFVIDKFPISRPNLTFSTLTVSNMSPEDSSIYLCSVRQGRQETQYFGPGTRLLVL.

The chain couples TRBV5-6 to TRBJ1-1; D is unresolved. V was trimmed by 1 base and J by 5 bases, leaving 9 bases between them. Germline CDR1 is SGHDT and CDR2 is YYEEEE. There are 13 residues in the CDR3. The CDR3 loop is CASSLLKRTEAFF. The CDR3 DNA reads as TGTGCCAGCAGCTTGCTCAAAAGAACTGAAGCTTTCTTT.